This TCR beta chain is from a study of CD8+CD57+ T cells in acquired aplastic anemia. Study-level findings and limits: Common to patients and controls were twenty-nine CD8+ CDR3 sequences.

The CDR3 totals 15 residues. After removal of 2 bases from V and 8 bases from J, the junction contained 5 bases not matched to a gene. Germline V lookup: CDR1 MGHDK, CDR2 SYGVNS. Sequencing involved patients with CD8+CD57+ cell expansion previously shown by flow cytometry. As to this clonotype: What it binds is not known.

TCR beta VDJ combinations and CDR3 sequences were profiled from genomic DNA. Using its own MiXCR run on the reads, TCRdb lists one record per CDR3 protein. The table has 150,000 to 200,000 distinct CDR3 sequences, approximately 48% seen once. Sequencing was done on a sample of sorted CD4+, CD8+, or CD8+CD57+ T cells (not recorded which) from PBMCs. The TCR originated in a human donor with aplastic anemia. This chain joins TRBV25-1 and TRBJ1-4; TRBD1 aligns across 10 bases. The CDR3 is CASSEPGTGVEKLFF. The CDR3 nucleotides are TGTGCCAGCAGTGAACCCGGGACAGGGGTGGAAAAACTGTTTTTT. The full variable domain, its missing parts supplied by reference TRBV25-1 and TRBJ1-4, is EADIYQTPRYLVIGTGKKITLECSQTMGHDKMYWYQQDPGMELHLIHYSYGVNSTEKGDLSSESTVSRIRTEHFPLTLESARPSHTSQYLCASSEPGTGVEKLFFGSGTQLSVL.